The TCR beta chain described here comes from a study of blood T cell repertoires in COVID-19. Study details: PBMCs, B-cell-depleted T cells, or T cells were the source of the cDNA or gDNA that made up the material.

The CDR3 is 15 residues long. Trimming removed 2 bases from V and 2 bases from J, with 10 bases in between. The germline V gene has CDR1 SGHVS and CDR2 FQNEAQ. Sequencing was performed with immunoSEQ multiplex PCR; in TCRdb, only in-frame clones are kept and a portion is missing. The sample shows 90,000 to 140,000 clones, about 85% of them seen only once. V is TRBV7-8 and J is TRBJ1-3, with TRBD1 as a possible D gene (5 bases). This TCR was sampled from a man over 45 with acute or convalescent COVID-19. The sample consisted of peripheral blood. CDR3: CASSLNPRAGNTIYF. Here the CDR3 DNA reads TGTGCCAGCAGCTTAAATCCCAGGGCTGGAAACACCATATATTTT.